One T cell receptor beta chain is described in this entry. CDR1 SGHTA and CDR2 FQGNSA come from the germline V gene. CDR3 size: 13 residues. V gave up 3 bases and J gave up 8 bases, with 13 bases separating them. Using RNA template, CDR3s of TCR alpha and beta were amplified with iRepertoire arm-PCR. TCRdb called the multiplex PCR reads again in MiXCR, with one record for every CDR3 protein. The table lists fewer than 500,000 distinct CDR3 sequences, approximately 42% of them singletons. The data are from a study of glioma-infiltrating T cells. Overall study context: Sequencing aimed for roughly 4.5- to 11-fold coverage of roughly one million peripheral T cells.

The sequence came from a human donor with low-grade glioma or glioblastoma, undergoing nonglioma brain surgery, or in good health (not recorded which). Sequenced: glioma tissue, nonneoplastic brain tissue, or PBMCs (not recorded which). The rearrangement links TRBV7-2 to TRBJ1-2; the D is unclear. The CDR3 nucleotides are TGTGCCAGCAGCTTGGATGGGTTTTTGGGCTACACCTTC. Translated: CASSLDGFLGYTF.